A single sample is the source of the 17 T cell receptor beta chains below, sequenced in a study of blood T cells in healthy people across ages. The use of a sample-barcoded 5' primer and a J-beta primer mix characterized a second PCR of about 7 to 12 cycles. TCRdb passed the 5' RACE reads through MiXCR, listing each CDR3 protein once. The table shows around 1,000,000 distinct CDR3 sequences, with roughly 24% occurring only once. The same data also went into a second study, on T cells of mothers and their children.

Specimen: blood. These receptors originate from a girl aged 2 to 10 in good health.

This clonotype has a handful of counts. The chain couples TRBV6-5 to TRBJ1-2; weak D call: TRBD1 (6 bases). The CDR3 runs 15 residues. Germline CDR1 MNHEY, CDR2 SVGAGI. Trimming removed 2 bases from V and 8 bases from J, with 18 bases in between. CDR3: CASSYGTGQGIGYTF. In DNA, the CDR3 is TGTGCCAGCAGTTACGGGACGGGGCAGGGGATAGGCTACACCTTC.

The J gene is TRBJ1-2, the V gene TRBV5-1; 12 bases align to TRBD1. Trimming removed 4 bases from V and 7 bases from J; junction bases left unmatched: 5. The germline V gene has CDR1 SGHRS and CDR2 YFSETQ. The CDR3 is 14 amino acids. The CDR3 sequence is CASSIGTGGVGYTF. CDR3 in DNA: TGCGCCAGCAGCATAGGGACAGGGGGCGTTGGCTACACCTTC.

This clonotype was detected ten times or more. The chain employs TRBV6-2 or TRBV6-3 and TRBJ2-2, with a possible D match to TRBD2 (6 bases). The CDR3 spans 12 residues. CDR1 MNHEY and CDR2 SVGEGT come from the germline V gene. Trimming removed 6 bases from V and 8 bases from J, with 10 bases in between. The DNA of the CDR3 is TGTGCCAGCAGCTCCGGAGGGGGGGAGCTGTTTTTT. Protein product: CASSSGGGELFF.

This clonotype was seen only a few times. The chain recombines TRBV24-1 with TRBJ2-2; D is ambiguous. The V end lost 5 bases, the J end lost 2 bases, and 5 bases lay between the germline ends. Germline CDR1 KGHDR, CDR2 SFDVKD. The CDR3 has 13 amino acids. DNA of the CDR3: TGTGCCACCAGTGGCGATAACACCGGGGAGCTGTTTTTT. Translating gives CATSGDNTGELFF.

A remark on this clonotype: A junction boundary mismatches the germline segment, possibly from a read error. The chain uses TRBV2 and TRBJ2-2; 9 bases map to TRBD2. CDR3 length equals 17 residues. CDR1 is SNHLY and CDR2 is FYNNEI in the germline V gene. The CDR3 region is CASSLLYGLAGDGELLF. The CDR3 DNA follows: TGTGCCAGCAGTTTACTATATGGATTAGCGGGAGACGGGGAGCTGCTTTTT.

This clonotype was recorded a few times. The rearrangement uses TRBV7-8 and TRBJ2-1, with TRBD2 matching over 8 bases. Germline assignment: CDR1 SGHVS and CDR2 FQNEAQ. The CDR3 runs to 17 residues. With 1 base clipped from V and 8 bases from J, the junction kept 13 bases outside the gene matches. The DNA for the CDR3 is TGTGCCAGCAGCTTAGGGGGGACCAGCGGGAGTATCTATGAGCAGTTCTTC. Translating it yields CASSLGGTSGSIYEQFF. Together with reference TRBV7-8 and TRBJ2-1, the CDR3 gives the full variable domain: GAGVSQSPRYKVAKRGQDVALRCDPISGHVSLFWYQQALGQGPEFLTYFQNEAQLDKSGLPSDRFFAERPEGSVSTLKIQRTQQEDSAVYLCASSLGGTSGSIYEQFFGPGTRLTVL.

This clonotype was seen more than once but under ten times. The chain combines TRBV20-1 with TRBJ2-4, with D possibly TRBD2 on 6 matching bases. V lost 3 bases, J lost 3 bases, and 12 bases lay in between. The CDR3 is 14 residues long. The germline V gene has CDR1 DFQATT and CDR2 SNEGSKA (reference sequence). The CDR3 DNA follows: TGCAGTGCTAGTGGGAGGACGTTCAAAAACATTCAGTACTTC. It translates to CSASGRTFKNIQYF.

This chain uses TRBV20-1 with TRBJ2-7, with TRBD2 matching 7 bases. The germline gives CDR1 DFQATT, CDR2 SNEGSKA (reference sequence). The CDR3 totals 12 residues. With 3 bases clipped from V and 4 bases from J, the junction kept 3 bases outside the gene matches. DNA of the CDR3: TGCAGTGCTAGCGGGAGGTTATACGAGCAGTACTTC. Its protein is CSASGRLYEQYF.

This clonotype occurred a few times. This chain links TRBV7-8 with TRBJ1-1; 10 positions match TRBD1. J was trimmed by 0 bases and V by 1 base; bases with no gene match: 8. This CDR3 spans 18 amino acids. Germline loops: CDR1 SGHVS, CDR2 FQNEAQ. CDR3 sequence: CASSLEMGTGAMNTEAFF. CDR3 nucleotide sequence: TGTGCCAGCAGCTTAGAGATGGGGACAGGGGCCATGAACACTGAAGCTTTCTTT.

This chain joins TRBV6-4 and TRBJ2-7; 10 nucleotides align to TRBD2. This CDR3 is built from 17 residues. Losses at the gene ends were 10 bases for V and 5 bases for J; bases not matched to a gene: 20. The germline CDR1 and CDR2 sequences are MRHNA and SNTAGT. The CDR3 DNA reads TGTGCCACGGGAGGACGGCGACCGGGACTAGCGTTACACGAGCAGTACTTC. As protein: CATGGRRPGLALHEQYF.

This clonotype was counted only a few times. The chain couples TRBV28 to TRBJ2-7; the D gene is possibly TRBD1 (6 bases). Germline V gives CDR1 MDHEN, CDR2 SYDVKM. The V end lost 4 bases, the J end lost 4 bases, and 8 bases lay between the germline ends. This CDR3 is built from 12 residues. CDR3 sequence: CASSWTAYEQYF. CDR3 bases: TGTGCCAGCAGTTGGACAGCATACGAGCAGTACTTC.

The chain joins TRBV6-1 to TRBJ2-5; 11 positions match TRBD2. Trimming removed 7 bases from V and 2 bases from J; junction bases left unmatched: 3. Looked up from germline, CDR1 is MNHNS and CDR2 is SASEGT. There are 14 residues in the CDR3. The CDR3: CASNSGGGQETQYF. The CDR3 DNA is TGTGCCAGCAATAGCGGGGGGGGTCAAGAGACCCAGTACTTC.

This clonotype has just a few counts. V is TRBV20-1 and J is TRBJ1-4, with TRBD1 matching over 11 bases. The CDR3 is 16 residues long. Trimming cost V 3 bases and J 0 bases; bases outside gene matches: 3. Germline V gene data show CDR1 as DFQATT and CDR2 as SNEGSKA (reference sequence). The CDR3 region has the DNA TGCAGTGCTAGCGGGACAGGGGGAACAACTAATGAAAAACTGTTTTTT. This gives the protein CSASGTGGTTNEKLFF.

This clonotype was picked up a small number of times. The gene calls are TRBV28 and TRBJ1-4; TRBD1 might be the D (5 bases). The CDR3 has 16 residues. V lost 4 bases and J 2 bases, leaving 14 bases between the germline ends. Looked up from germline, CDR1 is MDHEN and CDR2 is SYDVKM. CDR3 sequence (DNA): TGTGCCAGCAGTTCCCCCTCAGGGTCGACTAATGAAAAACTGTTTTTT. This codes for CASSSPSGSTNEKLFF.

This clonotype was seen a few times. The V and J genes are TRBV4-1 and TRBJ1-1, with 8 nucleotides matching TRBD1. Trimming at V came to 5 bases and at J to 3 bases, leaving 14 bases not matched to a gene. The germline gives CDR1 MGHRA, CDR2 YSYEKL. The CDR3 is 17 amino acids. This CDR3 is CASSSPARTGRDTEAFF. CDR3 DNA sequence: TGCGCCAGCAGCTCTCCGGCTAGGACAGGGAGGGACACTGAAGCTTTCTTT.

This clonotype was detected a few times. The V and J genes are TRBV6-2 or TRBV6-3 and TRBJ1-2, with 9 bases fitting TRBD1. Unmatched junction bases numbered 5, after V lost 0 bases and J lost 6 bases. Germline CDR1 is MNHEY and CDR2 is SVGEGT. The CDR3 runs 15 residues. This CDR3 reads CASSYSVRDRDGYTF. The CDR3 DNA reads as TGTGCCAGCAGTTACTCGGTCCGGGACAGGGATGGCTACACCTTC.

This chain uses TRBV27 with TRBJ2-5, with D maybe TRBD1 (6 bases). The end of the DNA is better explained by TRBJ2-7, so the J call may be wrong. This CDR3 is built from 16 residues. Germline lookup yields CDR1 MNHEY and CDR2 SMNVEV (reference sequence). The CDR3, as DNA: TGTGCCAGCAGTCCGAACTACGACAGGTTCTCCTACGAGCAGTACTTC. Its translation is CASSPNYDRFSYEQYF.